A single sample gave rise to the 18 T cell receptor beta chains below, sequenced in a study of cytomegalovirus exposure and HLA in healthy donors. Researchers ran the PCR with 60 Vbeta and 13 Jbeta primers. Method: immunoSEQ multiplex PCR; TCRdb's copy keeps in-frame clones and lacks some. Seen in this sample are 100,000 to 150,000 clones; the ten most common clones hold approximately 0.99%. The sample consisted of PBMCs. These receptors were obtained from a man younger than 35 in good health and CMV-seronegative.

The V call is TRBV6-4, the J call TRBJ2-2, with D maybe TRBD1 (5 bases). CDR1 MRHNA and CDR2 SNTAGT come from the germline V gene. The CDR3 has 15 amino acids. The ends were cut back, 0 bases at V and 6 bases at J, with 11 bases in the middle. CDR3 residues: CASSDSRQGPGELFF. CDR3 bases: TGTGCCAGCAGTGACTCGAGGCAGGGCCCCGGGGAGCTGTTTTTT.

The chain carries TRBV5-1 and TRBJ2-7; D possibly corresponds to TRBD2 (7 bases). The CDR3 spans 17 residues. V was trimmed by 0 bases and J by 2 bases, leaving 18 bases between them. In germline, CDR1 is SGHRS, CDR2 YFSETQ. The CDR3 region is CASSLAERGGGTYEQYF. CDR3 coding DNA: TGCGCCAGCAGCTTGGCAGAGAGGGGGGGCGGCACCTACGAGCAGTACTTC. The whole variable domain, filled in from reference TRBV5-1 and TRBJ2-7, reads KAGVTQTPRYLIKTRGQQVTLSCSPISGHRSVSWYQQTPGQGLQFLFEYFSETQRNKGNFPGRFSGRQFSNSRSEMNVSTLELGDSALYLCASSLAERGGGTYEQYFGPGTRLTVT.

The chain links TRBV7-9 to TRBJ2-7; 7 nucleotides align to TRBD2. The CDR3 is 16 amino acids. Germline CDR1 SEHNR, CDR2 FQNEAQ (reference sequence). The V segment lost 5 bases and the J segment 2 bases; nucleotides outside the gene matches: 12. CDR3 sequence reads: CASSPRDYPSAYEQYF. The CDR3 nucleotides read TGTGCCAGCAGCCCGAGGGACTACCCAAGCGCCTACGAGCAGTACTTC.

The chain combines TRBV5-1 with TRBJ1-1; no clear D gene. With 0 bases removed from V and 3 bases from J, the gap between germline ends came to 15 bases. CDR3 size: 16 residues. Germline lookup yields CDR1 SGHRS and CDR2 YFSETQ. In DNA form, the CDR3 reads TGCGCCAGCAGCTTGGAAATTTCGAGGAGGTACACTGAAGCTTTCTTT. Its translation is CASSLEISRRYTEAFF.

This chain connects TRBV9 to TRBJ2-1, with TRBD1 matching over 10 bases. CDR3 size: 14 residues. Germline V CDR1 and CDR2: SGDLS, YYNGEE. Losses at the gene ends were 1 base for V and 6 bases for J; bases not matched to a gene: 1. The CDR3 region has the DNA TGTGCCAGCAGCGTATGGACAGGGGGCAATGAGCAGTTCTTC. Protein: CASSVWTGGNEQFF.

The chain employs TRBV27 and TRBJ2-3, with a tentative D call TRBD2 (6 bases). The CDR3 is 21 amino acids. Germline V gives CDR1 MNHEY, CDR2 SMNVEV (reference sequence). V shed 7 bases and J shed 0 bases, with 32 bases lying between them. The CDR3: CASTPLPGIGGDEPSTDTQYF. The CDR3 nucleotides read TGTGCCAGCACCCCTCTACCGGGGATTGGCGGGGATGAGCCGAGCACAGATACGCAGTATTTT.

The chain combines TRBV27 with TRBJ2-7, with TRBD2 matching 7 bases. Germline CDR1 is MNHEY and CDR2 is SMNVEV (reference sequence). With 6 bases clipped from V and 7 bases from J, the junction kept 6 bases outside the gene matches. This CDR3 is built from 12 residues. The CDR3 sequence is CASSLLGREQYF. The CDR3 DNA is TGTGCCAGCAGCCTTCTCGGGAGGGAGCAGTACTTC.

This rearrangement joins TRBV9 to TRBJ2-2; no clear D gene. Per germline, CDR1 SGDLS and CDR2 YYNGEE. Trimming left V 4 bases short and J 3 bases short, with 7 bases between. CDR3 length equals 13 residues. CDR3 protein: CASSIHDTGELFF. Written as DNA, the CDR3 is TGTGCCAGCAGCATTCATGACACCGGGGAGCTGTTTTTT. Together with reference TRBV9 and TRBJ2-2, the CDR3 gives the full variable domain: DSGVTQTPKHLITATGQRVTLRCSPRSGDLSVYWYQQSLDQGLQFLIQYYNGEERAKGNILERFSAQQFPDLHSELNLSSLELGDSALYFCASSIHDTGELFFGEGSRLTVL.

The chain is built from TRBV7-2 and TRBJ1-2; D not resolved. V lost 0 bases and J lost 8, with 16 bases in between. The germline V gene has CDR1 SGHTA and CDR2 FQGNSA. This CDR3 comprises 15 residues. CDR3 DNA: TGTGCCAGCAGCTTAGCCCCGCCCGCAGCGGGAGGCTACACCTTC. As protein: CASSLAPPAAGGYTF.

The J gene is TRBJ1-1, the V gene TRBV6-6, with a weak D call TRBD1 (6 bases). V was pared by 1 base and J by 4 bases, with 10 bases between. Per the germline V gene, CDR1 is MNHNY and CDR2 is SVGAGI (reference sequence). This CDR3 has 14 amino acids. CDR3 sequence reads: CASSYFKDSTEAFF. The CDR3 DNA follows: TGTGCCAGCAGTTACTTCAAGGACAGCACTGAAGCTTTCTTT.

The chain has TRBV5-1 and TRBJ2-1, with D unresolved. The V and J ends lost 4 bases and 1 base respectively, with 9 bases between them. In germline, CDR1 is SGHRS, CDR2 YFSETQ. The CDR3 spans 14 residues. CDR3 in DNA: TGCGCCAGCAGCGGAACAGTTTCCTACAATGAGCAGTTCTTC. Its protein is CASSGTVSYNEQFF.

This chain uses TRBV29-1 with TRBJ2-7, with a weak D call TRBD1 (5 bases). CDR3 length equals 12 residues. CDR1 SQVTM and CDR2 ANQGSEA come from the germline V gene. V dropped 7 bases and J dropped 2 bases, with 12 bases sitting between them. The CDR3 bases are TGCAGCGCTGCAGGGTTGACCTACGAGCAGTACTTC. Protein: CSAAGLTYEQYF.

V gene TRBV10-3 combines with J gene TRBJ2-2; D ambiguous. This CDR3 has 11 amino acids. V was pared by 2 bases and J by 9 bases, with 4 bases between. Germline values: CDR1 ENHRY, CDR2 SYGVKD. Written as DNA, the CDR3 is TGTGCCATCAGTGAGGGCTGGGAGCTGTTTTTT. Amino acids: CAISEGWELFF.

The V and J genes are TRBV30 and TRBJ1-2, with 8 nucleotides matching TRBD1. Trimming removed 1 base from V and 4 bases from J; junction bases left unmatched: 17. CDR1 GTSNPN and CDR2 SVGIG come from the germline V gene (reference sequence). The CDR3 sequence is 18 residues long. The CDR3 coding sequence is TGTGCCTGGAGTGGGCCAGGACAGGGTAGGAGTTCCGGCTATGGCTACACCTTC. It specifies CAWSGPGQGRSSGYGYTF. The full variable domain, in which reference TRBV30 and TRBJ1-2 provide the parts outside the CDR3, is SQTIHQWPATLVQPVGSPLSLECTVEGTSNPNLYWYRQAAGRGLQLLFYSVGIGQISSEVPQNLSASRPQDRQFILSSKKLLLSDSGFYLCAWSGPGQGRSSGYGYTFGSGTRLTVV.

This chain uses TRBV19 with TRBJ1-1; D possibly corresponds to TRBD1 (5 bases). The CDR3 extends over 16 amino acids. The germline V and J ends were trimmed by 6 bases and 4 bases, with 21 bases remaining between them. Germline V gene sequence: CDR1 LNHDA, CDR2 SQIVND (reference sequence). DNA for the CDR3: TGTGCCAGTAGCCCTCATAGGGGCATTATCGCCACTGAAGCTTTCTTT. It codes for CASSPHRGIIATEAFF.

J is TRBJ2-4 and V is TRBV6-5, with 12 positions matching TRBD2. The germline gives CDR1 MNHEY, CDR2 SVGAGI. The CDR3 has 16 amino acids. Trimming removed 4 bases from V and 1 base from J; junction bases left unmatched: 2. Written as DNA, the CDR3 is TGTGCCAGCAGTTTAACTAGCGGGGGGGCCAAAAACATTCAGTACTTC. As protein: CASSLTSGGAKNIQYF.

V gene TRBV4-1 combines with J gene TRBJ1-1; weak D call: TRBD1 (6 bases). Deletions cut 1 base from V and 10 bases from J, with 16 bases between. CDR3 size: 14 residues. Germline V gene lookup returns CDR1 MGHRA and CDR2 YSYEKL. This CDR3 is CASSQVFHEGGAFF. CDR3 bases: TGCGCCAGCAGCCAAGTTTTTCACGAAGGGGGAGCTTTCTTT.

The chain links TRBV6-4 to TRBJ1-2; D remains ambiguous. In germline, CDR1 is MRHNA, CDR2 SNTAGT. Deletions cut 3 bases from V and 8 bases from J, with 10 bases between. This CDR3 has 12 residues. Written as DNA, the CDR3 is TGTGCCAGCAGTGAGGAGGGCGGCGGCTACACCTTC. Its protein is CASSEEGGGYTF.